This T cell receptor (beta chain) was recorded in a study of T cells after yellow fever vaccination (dated by TCRdb to the late 2010s). For context, the study as a whole: The SMART-Seq v4 Ultra Low Input RNA kit was used to prepare libraries from fractions with low cell numbers. To follow T-cell clones before and after both primary and booster YFV17D yellow fever vaccination, bulk TCR alpha and beta repertoires underwent longitudinal sequencing. Two healthy male donors made up the cohort, one aged 18 to 29 years and the other aged 30 to 40 years. Bulk PBMC replicates and cell subsets were isolated from blood drawn at multiple timepoints before and after both primary and secondary immunization.

This clonotype has a count of ten or more. Its antigen remains undetermined. The record has no base qualities; no much larger clone is one base away. TCR cDNA was made using 5'RACE template switching, a step that added a universal primer site and unique molecular identifiers. Priming of cDNA synthesis was performed from both the TCR alpha and TCR beta constant segments. Library amplification used two PCR steps, and the second PCR step added sample barcodes and sequencing adapters. Sequencing of the libraries was done on either Illumina HiSeq 2500 (2x100 bp) or NovaSeq (2x150 bp). The authors' pipeline ran thus. MIGEC handled demultiplexing of reads and collapsing into UMI consensus sequences, while MiXCR performed V(D)J alignment. Clonotypes responding to the vaccine were identified with edgeR on replicate PBMC samples, with the criteria of FDR below 0.01 and a log2 fold change above 5 up to day 15. CD4 or CD8 identity was assigned to each bulk clonotype according to whether the clonotype was present at higher abundance in the sequenced CD4 repertoire or the sequenced CD8 repertoire. TCRdb reprocessing: public reads trimmed at Q25 with fastp, clones called with MiXCR, in-frame beta chains kept. Every entry covers one CDR3 protein and lists the most common genes and DNA from its rows. TCRdb's processing, not the study's, gives the V and J calls here. The sample yields 200,000 to 300,000 distinct CDR3 sequences; 6% to 8% were counted once. Around 1% of the sample rests with the top ten.

The meaning of the sample's treatment or condition label: live attenuated yellow fever vaccine strain. PBMCs were isolated from peripheral blood using a standard Ficoll-Paque protocol. Dynabeads CD4 and CD8 positive selection kits were used to isolate CD4 and CD8 T-cell fractions. RNA was extracted with TriZol from bulk PBMCs, CD4 and CD8 fractions, and dextramer-positive and dextramer-negative fractions. V gives up 8 bases and J gives up 4 bases, and the segment between their germline ends measures 19 bases. The CDR3 runs 15 residues from the cysteine to the phenylalanine. The only DNA kept is the CDR3, 45 bases in frame from the first base. CDR1 and CDR2 were assigned from the germline V gene as ENHRY and SYGVKD. The full study reports these points: The study included only a couple of donors, which limits how far the findings can be generalized. Computational filtering was needed because FACS-sorted repertoires could contain abundant contaminating clonotypes from the bulk population. Compared with the primary T-cell response, the secondary T-cell response was weaker but faster, peaking on day 5 rather than day 15. A small fraction of clonotypes showed up in both the CD4 and CD8 compartments, probably as a result of convergent recombination. After the booster, most of the clones that had expanded following primary vaccination were detected again (almost 98% of CD4 and roughly nine tenths of CD8), which suggests that memory was broadly maintained.

The input for sequencing was CD4+ T cells sorted from PBMCs, taken on the day of the yellow fever booster vaccination. The clonotype was recovered from a man between 25 and 39 years old who received the YFV17D yellow fever vaccine. This chain is built from TRBV10-3 and TRBJ2-3; the D gene is perhaps TRBD2, from 6 matching bases. The CDR3 in this case is CAIGSSAPGADTQYF. Here is the DNA: TGTGCCATCGGGTCTAGCGCCCCCGGGGCAGATACGCAGTATTTT.